This entry is about one TCR beta chain. Its cognate antigen is unknown. Between the trimmed V and J ends, which lost 4 bases and 4 bases, there was a span of 5 bases. The CDR3 sequence is 12 residues long. The germline V gene encodes CDR1 MDHEN and CDR2 SYDVKM. Profiling relied on immunoSEQ multiplex PCR, and the TCRdb table lists in-frame clones only, not all of them. The sample yields 100,000 or so clones, roughly 86% seen once. This entry belongs to a study of T cell responses to AZD1222 COVID-19 vaccine. Study observations and caveats: After two AZD1222 doses, spike-specific TCR breadth and depth rose versus day 0. Nearly half of spike-specific TCRs reportedly go after variant regions that carry no mutations.

This sequence was found in an adult in good health. The sequences come from peripheral blood, collected on day 0 of AZD1222 vaccination. The chain combines TRBV28 with TRBJ1-5; D is ambiguous. The CDR3 nucleotides read TGTGCCAGCAGTTGGGGTAATCAGCCCCAGCATTTT. Its translation is CASSWGNQPQHF.